The sequence of this T cell receptor beta chain was determined in a study of T-cell reconstitution after alpha-beta-depleted transplantation in children. Preparation of the TCRbeta library used unique molecular identifiers. TCRdb re-called the PCR reads through MiXCR, storing one row per CDR3 protein. The data hold some 640,000 distinct CDR3 sequences, with roughly 17% observed a single time. The sample holds many counts of this clonotype. Losses at the gene ends were 7 bases for V and 4 bases for J; bases not matched to a gene: 6. The germline CDR1 and CDR2 sequences are DFQATT and SNEGSKA (reference sequence). The CDR3 has 13 amino acids.

The source material was PBMCs from the stem cell graft donor, sampled from the stem cell graft. The sequence was collected from a human donor who donated a stem cell graft to a child with acute myeloid leukemia. The V gene is TRBV20-1, the J gene TRBJ2-3; TRBD2 matches 9 bases. The CDR3 DNA reads TGCAGTGTTCGCGGGAGGGGCGCAGATACGCAGTATTTT. This codes for CSVRGRGADTQYF.